This passage covers 16 T cell receptor beta chains from one sample sequenced in a study of Graves' ophthalmopathy and Graves' hyperthyroidism. Amplified TCR beta CDR3 regions were obtained using RNA transcripts as template. Following a first-round RT-PCR that used HTBI primers, a second-round multiplex PCR was carried out. TCRdb called the multiplex PCR reads again in MiXCR, with one record for every CDR3 protein. The sample lists about 170,000 distinct CDR3 sequences; approximately 38% were seen once. Material: peripheral blood. The receptors here all came from a woman aged 40-49 years with Graves' ophthalmopathy.

This clonotype was detected ten times or more. This rearrangement joins TRBV10-3 to TRBJ2-5, with D possibly matching TRBD1 (7 bases). V was shortened by 10 bases and J by 5 bases, with 17 bases between the two germline ends. Germline assignment: CDR1 ENHRY and CDR2 SYGVKD. The CDR3 is 13 amino acids. As DNA, the CDR3 is TGTGCCACCACGGCAGGGGGGACTGAGACCCAGTACTTC. Its protein is CATTAGGTETQYF.

V and J are TRBV12-3 or TRBV12-4 and TRBJ1-2; the D is unclear. Trimming took off 5 bases at V and 5 bases at J, with 24 bases between the two ends. The CDR3 is made up of 17 amino acids. The CDR3 loop is CASSPTTAQLLHYGYTF. CDR3 sequence (DNA): TGTGCCAGCAGTCCCACTACCGCACAATTATTGCATTATGGCTACACCTTC.

The chain links TRBV6-1 to TRBJ2-5, with 11 bases matching TRBD2. The CDR3 is 16 amino acids. Germline lookup yields CDR1 MNHNS and CDR2 SASEGT. Losses at the gene ends were 5 bases for V and 4 bases for J; bases not matched to a gene: 9. CDR3: CASSPIAGGRGETQYF. The CDR3 DNA reads TGTGCCAGCAGTCCCATAGCGGGAGGGCGGGGAGAGACCCAGTACTTC.

This clonotype was detected many times. The CDR3 sequence is CATSTQGGTGNTIYF. CDR3 DNA: TGTGCCACCAGTACCCAGGGGGGTACTGGAAACACCATATATTTT. The chain employs TRBV15 and TRBJ1-3; 7 nucleotides line up with TRBD1. V lost 6 bases, J lost 2 bases, and 7 bases stayed unmatched. CDR1 and CDR2 (germline): LNHNV, YYDKDF (reference sequence). The CDR3 extends over 15 amino acids.

This clonotype was recorded many times. The rearrangement joins TRBV6-2 or TRBV6-3 to TRBJ2-7, with TRBD2 matching over 10 bases. Trimming took 0 bases from V and 4 from J; bases not matched to a gene: 6. This CDR3 comprises 16 residues. Germline CDR1 MNHEY, CDR2 SVGEGT. The CDR3 loop is CASSYSPSGRLYEQYF. CDR3 nucleotide sequence: TGTGCCAGCAGTTACTCGCCTAGCGGGAGATTGTACGAGCAGTACTTC.

The chain has TRBV2 and TRBJ2-5; the match to TRBD2 covers 10 bases. Per the germline V gene, CDR1 is SNHLY and CDR2 is FYNNEI. V was clipped by 2 bases and J by 1 base; unmatched bases: 4. The CDR3 loop spans 16 amino acids. Here the CDR3 reads CASSERLAGLQETQYF. DNA for the CDR3: TGTGCCAGCAGTGAACGACTAGCGGGCCTCCAAGAGACCCAGTACTTC.

This clonotype was seen many times. The chain carries TRBV19 and TRBJ1-1, with 12 bases matching TRBD1. Germline V gene lookup returns CDR1 LNHDA and CDR2 SQIVND (reference sequence). V dropped 7 bases and J dropped 5; count of bases not matched to a gene: 8. The CDR3 consists of 15 residues. CDR3 DNA sequence: TGTGCCAGTATTCACCGGGACAGGGGGCAAACTGAAGCTTTCTTT. This translates into CASIHRDRGQTEAFF.

This clonotype was observed at least ten times. The chain links TRBV10-3 to TRBJ2-7; possible D gene TRBD2, 5 bases. V was clipped by 5 bases and J by 0 bases, with 14 bases between them. This CDR3 is 15 amino acids long. Looked up from germline, CDR1 is ENHRY and CDR2 is SYGVKD. DNA of the CDR3: TGTGCCATCAGTCCCGACTGGGAGAGCTCCTACGAGCAGTACTTC. This gives the protein CAISPDWESSYEQYF.

This clonotype was observed many times. CDR3 loop: CASSLRASEKELFF. In DNA form, the CDR3 reads TGTGCCAGCAGTTTACGGGCTAGTGAGAAGGAGCTGTTTTTT. The chain has TRBV27 and TRBJ2-2, with D hard to call. In germline, CDR1 is MNHEY, CDR2 SMNVEV (reference sequence). V was clipped by 2 bases and J by 10 bases, with 14 bases between them. The CDR3 extends over 14 amino acids.

This clonotype appeared many times. This chain links TRBV30 with TRBJ2-7, with 9 bases fitting TRBD1. V lost 2 bases to trimming and J lost 4 bases; unmatched junction nucleotides: 6. In germline, CDR1 is GTSNPN, CDR2 SVGIG (reference sequence). This CDR3 contains 14 residues. CDR3 protein: CAWSWGQGSYEQYF. CDR3 nucleotide sequence: TGTGCCTGGAGTTGGGGACAGGGTAGTTACGAGCAGTACTTC.

This clonotype was found many times. CDR3 sequence reads: CASSSGRMQADIQYF. The CDR3 DNA is TGTGCCAGCAGTTCCGGGCGTATGCAGGCTGATATTCAGTACTTC. The chain employs TRBV28 and TRBJ2-4; no clear D. Germline V lookup: CDR1 MDHEN, CDR2 SYDVKM. Trimming stripped 4 bases from V and 10 bases from J, with 20 bases between. The CDR3 spans 15 residues.

V and J are TRBV12-3 or TRBV12-4 and TRBJ1-1; no reliable D call. V was shortened by 6 bases and J by 8 bases, with 16 bases between the two germline ends. The CDR3 has 13 residues. In DNA, the CDR3 is TGTGCCAGCAGCACCGGGCAGGTGGAGGAAGCTTTCTTT. It translates to CASSTGQVEEAFF.

This clonotype was observed many times. V gene TRBV5-6 combines with J gene TRBJ2-7; 9 nucleotides match TRBD2. This CDR3 is 15 amino acids long. The V gene end was trimmed by 4 bases and the J gene end by 3 bases; junction bases not matched to a gene: 8. Germline CDR1 is SGHDT and CDR2 is YYEEEE. The CDR3 DNA reads as TGTGCCAGCAGCCGGGGGCGGGAGGGGGTCTACGAGCAGTACTTC. It specifies CASSRGREGVYEQYF.

The sample holds one count of this clonotype. V is TRBV12-3 or TRBV12-4 and J is TRBJ2-2, with TRBD2 identical over 7 bases. The CDR3 totals 15 residues. V was pared by 3 bases and J by 4 bases, with 5 bases of the junction left unmatched. The DNA for the CDR3 is TGTGCCAGCAGTTTTAGGACTAGTGGCACCGGGGAGCTGTTTTTT. It is translated as CASSFRTSGTGELFF.

The J gene is TRBJ1-5, the V gene TRBV30; a possible D gene is TRBD1 (5 bases). The CDR3 runs 13 residues. V lost 0 bases, J lost 9 bases, and 12 bases lay in between. CDR1 is GTSNPN and CDR2 is SVGIG in the germline V gene (reference sequence). The CDR3 DNA sequence: TGTGCCTGGAGTGTAATGGGGGTATGGCCCCAGCATTTT. This translates into CAWSVMGVWPQHF.

This clonotype has at least ten counts. The rearrangement joins TRBV6-5 to TRBJ1-2; D not resolved. The CDR3 covers 15 residues. Trimming left V 2 bases short and J 0 bases short, with 10 bases between. Germline V gene sequence: CDR1 MNHEY, CDR2 SVGAGI. CDR3 protein: CASSYGSGANYGYTF. The CDR3 DNA sequence: TGTGCCAGCAGTTACGGGTCCGGAGCTAACTATGGCTACACCTTC.